The sequence of this TCR beta chain was determined in a study of T cell changes during pregnancy in multiple sclerosis. The method was immunoSEQ multiplex PCR; TCRdb's version includes in-frame clones alone and lacks a portion of them. The table includes 35,000 to 45,000 clones, roughly 91% detected once. The CDR3 loop spans 13 amino acids. In germline, CDR1 is SGHRS, CDR2 YFSETQ. J lost 4 bases, V lost 3 bases, and 3 bases had no gene match. This clonotype originated in a female donor with multiple sclerosis, enrolled in a pregnancy study. The V and J genes are TRBV5-1 and TRBJ2-7, with TRBD1 matching 8 bases. The sample was CD8+ T cells from peripheral blood mononuclear cells, taken before pregnancy. The CDR3 DNA sequence: TGCGCCAGCAGCTGGGGACAGGAGTACGAGCAGTACTTC. It encodes CASSWGQEYEQYF.